Listed below are T cell receptor beta chains from one sample, sequenced in a study of identical twins. TCRdb recomputed calls from the 5' RACE reads with MiXCR, one row per CDR3 protein. The sample lists about 690,000 distinct CDR3 sequences; 6% to 6.5% were seen once. The specimen sequenced was naive T cells sorted from blood. Receptors were obtained from a man aged 18 to 29 in good health. Both conserved end residues are part of each CDR3. Each record gives: clone size, J gene, V gene, D gene, CDR3 length, CDR3 protein, CDR3 DNA. D genes are given only for firm matches. A row's size may be missing; if present it is once, few, many or a size class.

size: many; J: TRBJ1-5; V: TRBV12-3/TRBV12-4; D: .; length: 12; CDR3: CASNSGVQPQHF; DNA: TGTGCCAGCAACTCAGGGGTCCAGCCCCAGCATTTT
size: many; J: TRBJ2-1; V: TRBV27; D: TRBD2; length: 16; CDR3: CATANLQVRGYNEQFF; DNA: TGTGCCACCGCAAATCTTCAGGTGCGGGGGTACAATGAGCAGTTCTTC
size: many; J: TRBJ1-1; V: TRBV6-1; D: TRBD1; length: 14; CDR3: CASSQTGSNTEAFF; DNA: TGTGCCAGCAGTCAGACAGGGAGCAACACTGAAGCTTTCTTT
size: many; J: TRBJ1-5; V: TRBV6-1; D: .; length: 14; CDR3: CASSAGRSLGPQHF; DNA: TGTGCCAGCTCAGCCGGACGGAGCTTGGGTCCCCAGCATTTT
size: many; J: TRBJ2-3; V: TRBV4-3; D: .; length: 16; CDR3: CASSPGRGTSTDTQYF; DNA: TGCGCCAGCAGCCCTGGAAGGGGAACTAGCACAGATACGCAGTATTTT
size: many; J: TRBJ2-1; V: TRBV12-3/TRBV12-4; D: TRBD2; length: 15; CDR3: CASSPRGGSYNEQFF; DNA: TGTGCCAGCAGTCCCCGGGGGGGATCATACAATGAGCAGTTCTTC
size: many; J: TRBJ2-3; V: TRBV10-2; D: TRBD2; length: 18; CDR3: CASGRWDTASGSSDTQYF; DNA: TGCGCCAGCGGGCGTTGGGATACAGCTAGCGGGAGCTCAGATACGCAGTATTTT
size: few; J: TRBJ1-2; V: TRBV2; D: .; length: 13; CDR3: CASSWGGSFGYTF; DNA: TGTGCCAGCAGCTGGGGGGGGAGTTTTGGCTACACCTTC
size: many; J: TRBJ2-1; V: TRBV27; D: .; length: 13; CDR3: CASSYERTVEQFF; DNA: TGTGCCAGCAGTTACGAGAGGACGGTCGAGCAGTTCTTC
size: many; J: TRBJ2-7; V: TRBV28; D: .; length: 14; CDR3: CASSRQTRPYEQYF; DNA: TGTGCCAGCAGTCGACAGACTCGACCCTACGAGCAGTACTTC
size: few; J: TRBJ2-7; V: TRBV29-1; D: .; length: 13; CDR3: CSVAGTDSYEQYF; DNA: TGCAGCGTTGCGGGCACCGACTCCTACGAGCAGTACTTC
size: .; J: TRBJ1-5; V: TRBV3-1; D: TRBD1; length: 18; CDR3: CASSQSSSGTGFNQPQHF; DNA: TGTGCCAGCAGCCAAAGTTCCTCCGGGACAGGGTTCAACCAGCCCCAGCATTTT
size: .; J: TRBJ2-2; V: TRBV7-9; D: .; length: 15; CDR3: CASSSQSANTGELFF; DNA: TGTGCCAGCAGCAGTCAGTCCGCGAACACCGGGGAGCTGTTTTTT
size: many; J: TRBJ1-2; V: TRBV12-3/TRBV12-4; D: .; length: 12; CDR3: CASRPDGYGYTF; DNA: TGTGCCAGCAGACCAGACGGGTATGGCTACACCTTC
size: many; J: TRBJ2-1; V: TRBV11-3; D: TRBD2; length: 17; CDR3: CASSLGLAGEAYNEQFF; DNA: TGTGCCAGCAGCTTAGGTCTAGCGGGAGAGGCCTACAATGAGCAGTTCTTC
size: .; J: TRBJ2-7; V: TRBV12-3/TRBV12-4; D: TRBD1; length: 12; CDR3: CASGQGLYEQYF; DNA: TGTGCCAGCGGACAGGGGTTGTACGAGCAGTACTTC
size: many; J: TRBJ2-7; V: TRBV28; D: .; length: 11; CDR3: CASSSPGRRYF; DNA: TGTGCCAGCAGTTCCCCGGGGAGGCGGTACTTC
size: once; J: TRBJ2-1; V: TRBV6-1; D: .; length: 15; CDR3: CASSMVGAGENEQFF; DNA: TGTGCCAGCAGCATGGTGGGAGCCGGGGAGAATGAGCAGTTCTTC
size: .; J: TRBJ2-1; V: TRBV7-7; D: .; length: 13; CDR3: CASSSGQFNEQFF; DNA: TGTGCCAGCAGCTCGGGACAATTCAATGAGCAGTTCTTC
size: many; J: TRBJ2-1; V: TRBV7-2; D: TRBD2; length: 15; CDR3: CASSLNAGDLGEQFF; DNA: TGTGCCAGCAGCTTAAACGCGGGAGATTTGGGTGAGCAGTTCTTC
size: many; J: TRBJ2-3; V: TRBV20-1; D: .; length: 14; CDR3: CSASRREGTDTQYF; DNA: TGCAGTGCTAGCAGGCGGGAAGGCACAGATACGCAGTATTTT
size: few; J: TRBJ1-2; V: TRBV18; D: .; length: 10; CDR3: CASSKDGYTF; DNA: TGTGCCAGCTCAAAGGACGGCTACACCTTC
size: many; J: TRBJ2-2; V: TRBV4-2; D: TRBD2; length: 17; CDR3: CASSQAIGLAGFGELFF; DNA: TGTGCCAGCAGCCAAGCAATCGGACTAGCGGGGTTTGGGGAGCTGTTTTTT
size: many; J: TRBJ2-3; V: TRBV9; D: .; length: 16; CDR3: CASSPHSGTRSDTQYF; DNA: TGTGCCAGCAGCCCTCATTCGGGGACGAGGAGCGATACGCAGTATTTT
size: few; J: TRBJ1-2; V: TRBV28; D: .; length: 15; CDR3: CASSLLGSGLDGYTF; DNA: TGTGCCAGCAGTTTATTGGGCTCCGGACTAGATGGCTACACCTTC
size: many; J: TRBJ1-6; V: TRBV20-1; D: .; length: 15; CDR3: CSARAGAGENSPLHF; DNA: TGCAGTGCTAGAGCTGGGGCAGGGGAAAATTCACCCCTCCACTTT
size: few; J: TRBJ1-5; V: TRBV30; D: TRBD1; length: 17; CDR3: CAWSVDRTGEMRQPQHF; DNA: TGTGCCTGGAGTGTAGATCGGACAGGGGAAATGCGGCAGCCCCAGCATTTT
size: many; J: TRBJ1-1; V: TRBV7-9; D: .; length: 15; CDR3: CASSLGSGPNTEAFF; DNA: TGTGCCAGCAGCTTAGGTTCAGGTCCGAACACTGAAGCTTTCTTT
size: many; J: TRBJ2-2; V: TRBV24-1; D: .; length: 15; CDR3: CATSDAGKNTGELFF; DNA: TGTGCCACCAGTGACGCCGGGAAGAACACCGGGGAGCTGTTTTTT
size: many; J: TRBJ2-3; V: TRBV18; D: TRBD1; length: 15; CDR3: CASSPGTGRADTQYF; DNA: TGTGCCAGCTCACCTGGGACAGGGCGCGCAGATACGCAGTATTTT
size: many; J: TRBJ1-1; V: TRBV20-1; D: .; length: 10; CDR3: CSARDTEAFF; DNA: TGCAGCGCCCGAGACACTGAAGCTTTCTTT
size: many; J: TRBJ2-2; V: TRBV4-1; D: TRBD2; length: 15; CDR3: CASSQPAGGTGELFF; DNA: TGCGCCAGCAGCCAACCAGCGGGAGGCACCGGGGAGCTGTTTTTT
size: few; J: TRBJ2-1; V: TRBV5-1; D: .; length: 16; CDR3: CASRFGGLVDTNEQFF; DNA: TGCGCCAGCAGGTTCGGGGGGCTTGTAGACACCAATGAGCAGTTCTTC
size: many; J: TRBJ2-1; V: TRBV7-9; D: .; length: 17; CDR3: CASSLVGTGEAYNEQFF; DNA: TGTGCCAGCAGCTTAGTAGGCACAGGGGAGGCCTACAATGAGCAGTTCTTC
size: few; J: TRBJ1-2; V: TRBV20-1; D: .; length: 12; CDR3: CSARDAGNGYTF; DNA: TGCAGTGCTAGAGATGCAGGAAACGGCTACACCTTC
size: many; J: TRBJ2-5; V: TRBV15; D: .; length: 11; CDR3: CATSRDRGYNF; DNA: TGTGCCACCAGCAGAGATCGGGGATATAACTTC
size: .; J: TRBJ2-3; V: TRBV29-1; D: TRBD2; length: 13; CDR3: CSVAGLNTDTQYF; DNA: TGCAGCGTTGCGGGACTAAACACAGATACGCAGTATTTT
size: many; J: TRBJ2-1; V: TRBV5-1; D: TRBD2; length: 14; CDR3: CASSFWSGSNEQFF; DNA: TGCGCCAGCAGCTTTTGGAGCGGGAGCAATGAGCAGTTCTTC
size: few; J: TRBJ1-2; V: TRBV29-1; D: TRBD1; length: 14; CDR3: CSVDNGQVDYGYTF; DNA: TGCAGCGTTGACAACGGACAGGTGGACTATGGCTACACCTTC
size: few; J: TRBJ1-1; V: TRBV18; D: .; length: 14; CDR3: CASSPELRGTEAFF; DNA: TGTGCCAGCTCACCGGAGCTTCGAGGCACTGAAGCTTTCTTT